The following is a TCR beta chain sequence with its context. Measured with immunoSEQ multiplex PCR; TCRdb has only the in-frame clones, and not every one. This table holds about 110,000 clones, about three quarters found once. The data were obtained in a study of blood T cell repertoires in COVID-19. V was cut by 5 bases and J by 10 bases, with 20 bases left in between. Germline V gene lookup returns CDR1 MNHEY and CDR2 SMNVEV (reference sequence). This CDR3 has 14 residues. Sample: peripheral blood. V usage is TRBV27 and J usage is TRBJ1-1; weak D call: TRBD1 (6 bases). The source of this sequence is a woman between 40 and 50 years old with acute or convalescent COVID-19. CDR3 in DNA: TGTGCCAGCAGTCCCCGGACGAACAGGGCAGGAGCTTTCTTT. Its protein product is CASSPRTNRAGAFF.